This T cell receptor beta chain was obtained from a study of T cells in localized non-small cell lung cancer. Study-level results: As only one tumor region underwent sequencing, heterogeneity remains possible. Longer overall survival was linked to higher blood T cell density. Detection in adjacent lung was observed for a median approximately 53 of the top 100 tumor clones. T cell clonality was highest in uninvolved adjacent lung, above tumor.

The repertoire was sequenced with immunoSEQ multiplex PCR; TCRdb's copy has only in-frame clones and lacks some. The sample lists tens of thousands of clones, 80% to 90% seen once, with around 2.8% in the top ten. This CDR3 comprises 15 residues. CDR1 and CDR2 from the germline V gene are SGHRS and YFSETQ. With V trimmed by 0 bases and J by 4 bases, 4 bases remained unmatched. With respect to this clone: The antigen remains undetermined.

The V call is TRBV5-1, the J call TRBJ2-7; 10 nucleotides match TRBD1. The material sequenced was peripheral blood, taken before any cancer treatment. The source is a woman between 35 and 75 years old with stage I lung adenocarcinoma. CDR3 sequence reads: CASSLETGGAYEQYF. Written as DNA, the CDR3 is TGCGCCAGCAGCTTGGAGACAGGGGGCGCGTACGAGCAGTACTTC.